These 32 T cell receptor beta chains came from one sample sequenced in a study of T cells after yellow fever vaccination. TCRdb called the 5' RACE reads again in MiXCR, with one record for every CDR3 protein. This table has 550,000 to 750,000 distinct CDR3 sequences, less than 15% appearing once. The sequences come from PBMCs, collected on the day of the yellow fever booster vaccination. These receptors all stem from a man younger than 45 who received the YFV17D yellow fever vaccine.

The rearrangement joins TRBV5-1 to TRBJ2-4; possible D gene TRBD1, 5 bases. The CDR3 totals 14 residues. V shed 4 bases and J shed 6 bases, with 14 bases lying between them. Germline assignment: CDR1 SGHRS and CDR2 YFSETQ. The CDR3 sequence is CASSGFMQGNIQYF. The CDR3 DNA follows: TGCGCCAGCAGCGGGTTCATGCAGGGAAACATTCAGTACTTC.

The chain couples TRBV29-1 to TRBJ2-7; TRBD1 matches 7 bases. Germline V CDR1 and CDR2: SQVTM, ANQGSEA. J gave up 2 bases and V 7 bases, and 8 bases lay outside the gene matches. The CDR3 has 13 residues. DNA of the CDR3: TGCAGCGCTGAGGGGGACAGCACCTACGAGCAGTACTTC. It yields the protein CSAEGDSTYEQYF.

The rearrangement uses TRBV7-2 and TRBJ2-3; D unclear. CDR1 and CDR2 (germline): SGHTA, FQGNSA. The CDR3 length is 14 residues. V lost 5 bases and J 0 bases, leaving 9 bases between the germline ends. This CDR3 reads CASSPWTSTDTQYF. CDR3 nucleotide sequence: TGTGCCAGCAGCCCCTGGACGAGCACAGATACGCAGTATTTT. Looking up the rest from reference TRBV7-2 and TRBJ2-3 gives the full variable domain: GAGVSQSPSNKVTEKGKDVELRCDPISGHTALYWYRQSLGQGLEFLIYFQGNSAPDKSGLPSDRFSAERTGGSVSTLTIQRTQQEDSAVYLCASSPWTSTDTQYFGPGTRLTVL.

This clonotype was counted a few times. The V gene is TRBV5-1, the J gene TRBJ2-5; TRBD1 matches at 9 bases. In germline, CDR1 is SGHRS, CDR2 YFSETQ. V trimming: 4 bases; J trimming: 7 bases; junction bases outside the gene matches: 8. The CDR3 has 14 residues. Here the CDR3 reads CASSNGQGPGTQYF. The CDR3, as DNA: TGCGCCAGCAGCAACGGACAGGGGCCGGGGACCCAGTACTTC. Full variable domain (missing parts from reference TRBV5-1 and TRBJ2-5): KAGVTQTPRYLIKTRGQQVTLSCSPISGHRSVSWYQQTPGQGLQFLFEYFSETQRNKGNFPGRFSGRQFSNSRSEMNVSTLELGDSALYLCASSNGQGPGTQYFGPGTRLLVL.

The rearrangement joins TRBV28 to TRBJ1-4; perhaps TRBD1 as D (5 bases). Looked up from germline, CDR1 is MDHEN and CDR2 is SYDVKM. V shed 2 bases and J shed 8 bases, with 15 bases lying between them. The CDR3 loop spans 15 amino acids. The CDR3: CASSLPRGASEKLFF. Written as DNA, the CDR3 is TGTGCCAGCAGTTTACCACGGGGCGCATCAGAAAAACTGTTTTTT.

V gene TRBV12-3 or TRBV12-4 combines with J gene TRBJ2-3; tentative D call: TRBD2 (5 bases). The CDR3 has 15 residues. The ends were cut back, 1 base at V and 4 bases at J, with 12 bases in the middle. Here the CDR3 reads CASSLGGHGADTQYF. For the CDR3, the DNA is TGTGCCAGCAGTTTAGGAGGGCACGGGGCAGATACGCAGTATTTT.

This clonotype was counted between two and nine times. The CDR3 loop is CAVKHSGGTEAFF. The CDR3, as DNA: TGTGCCGTAAAGCACTCGGGGGGGACTGAAGCTTTCTTT. The chain is built from TRBV19 and TRBJ1-1; TRBD1 is a possible D gene (5 bases). The germline CDR1 and CDR2 sequences are LNHDA and SQIVND (reference sequence). The germline V and J ends were trimmed by 11 bases and 5 bases, with 18 bases remaining between them. CDR3 length: 13 amino acids.

V gene TRBV12-3 or TRBV12-4 combines with J gene TRBJ2-2; 10 bases line up with TRBD1. This CDR3 region has 17 residues. With 6 bases clipped from V and 4 bases from J, the junction kept 11 bases outside the gene matches. The CDR3 DNA follows: TGTGCCAGCAGCCAAGTCTGGGACAGGGGTGTCACCGGGGAGCTGTTTTTT. It is translated as CASSQVWDRGVTGELFF.

The table lists this clonotype with a count of one. The chain has TRBV4-1 and TRBJ2-1; D is unresolved. The V and J ends lost 3 bases and 4 bases respectively, with 7 bases between them. The CDR3 is 13 residues long. Germline CDR1 and CDR2: MGHRA and YSYEKL. The CDR3: CASSHYEYNEQFF. The CDR3 bases are TGCGCCAGCAGCCATTACGAATACAATGAGCAGTTCTTC.

This sequence joins TRBV9 and TRBJ1-1; a weak D match, TRBD1 (6 bases). Germline loops: CDR1 SGDLS, CDR2 YYNGEE. This CDR3 is built from 17 residues. V was shortened by 2 bases and J by 5 bases, with 22 bases between the two germline ends. The CDR3 DNA sequence: TGTGCCAGCAGCGTCGCCATTTCGCCGGGGGCCGGGACTGAAGCTTTCTTT. Translating it yields CASSVAISPGAGTEAFF.

The rearrangement uses TRBV5-1 and TRBJ1-2; 9 positions match TRBD1. This CDR3 is built from 17 residues. Germline V gene data show CDR1 as SGHRS and CDR2 as YFSETQ. V dropped 3 bases and J dropped 3; count of bases not matched to a gene: 12. CDR3 DNA sequence: TGCGCCAGCAGCTCCGGGGCGCCGGGACAGGGCGACTATGGCTACACCTTC. As protein: CASSSGAPGQGDYGYTF.

This clonotype was recorded a few times. The J gene is TRBJ1-5, the V gene TRBV20-1; 9 bases line up with TRBD1. CDR1 is DFQATT, CDR2 SNEGSKA, per germline (reference sequence). The CDR3 covers 13 residues. V was clipped by 7 bases and J by 4 bases; unmatched bases: 5. The CDR3 region has the DNA TGCAGTGTACCAGGACAGGGGAATCAGCCCCAGCATTTT. Translated: CSVPGQGNQPQHF.

This rearrangement joins TRBV10-3 to TRBJ2-7, with D maybe TRBD2 (6 bases). The germline V and J ends were trimmed by 4 bases and 4 bases, with 20 bases remaining between them. Germline V gene lookup returns CDR1 ENHRY and CDR2 SYGVKD. The CDR3 runs to 16 residues. CDR3 sequence (DNA): TGTGCCATCAGTGGGGGGGTATGGGATGGAGGGTACGAGCAGTACTTC. Its protein product is CAISGGVWDGGYEQYF.

The rearrangement links TRBV29-1 to TRBJ2-1; the match to TRBD1 covers 9 bases. Losses at the gene ends were 0 bases for V and 15 bases for J; bases not matched to a gene: 6. Germline V CDR1 and CDR2: SQVTM, ANQGSEA. The CDR3 has 12 amino acids. The CDR3 loop reads CSVEEPGTGRFF. In nucleotides, the CDR3 is TGCAGCGTTGAAGAGCCCGGGACAGGGAGGTTCTTC.

This clonotype was seen only a few times. V usage is TRBV14 and J usage is TRBJ2-1; 9 nucleotides agree with TRBD2. This CDR3 contains 17 residues. J was trimmed by 4 bases and V by 0 bases; bases with no gene match: 7. Germline CDR1 SGHDN, CDR2 FVKESK. CDR3: CASSQDFGLAIYNEQFF. The CDR3 coding sequence is TGTGCCAGCAGCCAAGACTTCGGACTAGCGATATACAATGAGCAGTTCTTC.

The V and J genes are TRBV7-2 and TRBJ1-4; no reliable D call. From germline, CDR1 is SGHTA and CDR2 FQGNSA. V was cut by 2 bases and J by 5 bases, with 9 bases left in between. The CDR3 is 14 residues long. The CDR3 region is CASSLSNYNEKLFF. The CDR3 region has the DNA TGTGCCAGCAGCTTAAGTAACTACAATGAAAAACTGTTTTTT.

The gene calls are TRBV20-1 and TRBJ2-5, with 9 bases fitting TRBD2. The CDR3 extends over 14 amino acids. Unmatched junction bases numbered 3, after V lost 1 base and J lost 3 bases. Germline CDR1 is DFQATT and CDR2 is SNEGSKA (reference sequence). In nucleotides, the CDR3 is TGCAGTGCTAGAGGACTAGCGGAGAAAGAGACCCAGTACTTC. Translating gives CSARGLAEKETQYF.

This clonotype was detected only a few times. The genes are TRBV9 and TRBJ2-5; D might be TRBD2 (6 bases). The germline V gene has CDR1 SGDLS and CDR2 YYNGEE. This CDR3 has 15 amino acids. V was shortened by 3 bases and J by 5 bases, with 17 bases between the two germline ends. This CDR3 is CASSGRERAGETQYF. The CDR3 region has the DNA TGTGCCAGCAGCGGACGAGAACGCGCGGGGGAGACCCAGTACTTC.

This clonotype was recorded at least ten times. V and J are TRBV7-2 and TRBJ2-7; 9 bases map to TRBD2. The CDR3 sequence is 15 residues long. Trimming removed 4 bases from V and 5 bases from J; junction bases left unmatched: 9. Germline loops: CDR1 SGHTA, CDR2 FQGNSA. The CDR3 sequence: CASSYSLAGLDEQYF. DNA for the CDR3: TGTGCCAGCAGCTATTCCCTAGCGGGATTGGACGAGCAGTACTTC.

The chain joins TRBV5-1 to TRBJ2-4; 7 nucleotides line up with TRBD2. The CDR3 extends over 16 amino acids. CDR1 is SGHRS and CDR2 is YFSETQ in the germline V gene. J gave up 8 bases and V 4 bases, and 15 bases lay outside the gene matches. CDR3 in amino acids: CASSVDGTPGGDIQYF. In nucleotides, the CDR3 is TGCGCCAGCAGCGTCGACGGGACGCCTGGGGGGGACATTCAGTACTTC.

V usage is TRBV9 and J usage is TRBJ2-1; TRBD2 is a possible D gene (6 bases). Trimming stripped 4 bases from V and 5 bases from J, with 10 bases between. Looked up from germline, CDR1 is SGDLS and CDR2 is YYNGEE. The CDR3 contains 13 residues. Here the CDR3 DNA reads TGTGCCAGCAGCTATAGCGGTCACAATGAGCAGTTCTTC. The encoded protein is CASSYSGHNEQFF.

This clonotype turned up a few times. The chain is built from TRBV7-8 and TRBJ2-5; 7 nucleotides match TRBD2. The V segment lost 0 bases and the J segment 5 bases; nucleotides outside the gene matches: 9. CDR1 and CDR2 from the germline V gene are SGHVS and FQNEAQ. The CDR3 totals 16 residues. This CDR3 reads CASSLAGWTRHETQYF. For the CDR3, the DNA is TGTGCCAGCAGCTTAGCGGGGTGGACTAGACACGAGACCCAGTACTTC. The variable domain in full, completed from reference TRBV7-8 and TRBJ2-5, reads GAGVSQSPRYKVAKRGQDVALRCDPISGHVSLFWYQQALGQGPEFLTYFQNEAQLDKSGLPSDRFFAERPEGSVSTLKIQRTQQEDSAVYLCASSLAGWTRHETQYFGPGTRLLVL.

The rearrangement joins TRBV20-1 to TRBJ2-1; 8 positions agree with TRBD1. The trim removed 3 bases at V and 8 bases at J, leaving 15 bases unmatched. Germline assignment: CDR1 DFQATT and CDR2 SNEGSKA (reference sequence). The CDR3 has 16 amino acids. In DNA form, the CDR3 reads TGCAGTGCTAGTAACATAGGACAGGGAATATGGGATGAGCAGTTCTTC. This translates into CSASNIGQGIWDEQFF.

The CDR3 nucleotides are TGTGCCAGCAGCCTGCCGGGGAATACGCAGTATTTT. It yields the protein CASSLPGNTQYF. The chain joins TRBV7-2 to TRBJ2-3; D perhaps matches TRBD2 (5 bases). V was cut by 5 bases and J by 7 bases, with 10 bases left in between. CDR3 length: 12 amino acids. Germline CDR1 SGHTA, CDR2 FQGNSA.

The sample holds a few counts of this clonotype. The gene calls are TRBV18 and TRBJ2-2; TRBD1 agrees at 7 bases. CDR3 length equals 15 residues. The J segment lost 4 bases and the V segment lost 2 bases, leaving 4 bases of the junction unmatched. The germline gives CDR1 KGHSH, CDR2 LQKENI. DNA for the CDR3: TGTGCCAGCTCACCAGGGACAGCCGTCACCGGGGAGCTGTTTTTT. It encodes CASSPGTAVTGELFF. The full variable domain, with the rest looked up from reference TRBV18 and TRBJ2-2, is NAGVMQNPRHLVRRRGQEARLRCSPMKGHSHVYWYRQLPEEGLKFMVYLQKENIIDESGMPKERFSAEFPKEGPSILRIQQVVRGDSAAYFCASSPGTAVTGELFFGEGSRLTVL.

This clonotype was detected only a few times. The rearrangement links TRBV19 to TRBJ1-1; D is unclear. V was cut by 3 bases and J by 1 base, with 15 bases left in between. The CDR3 consists of 16 residues. Germline V lookup: CDR1 LNHDA, CDR2 SQIVND (reference sequence). The CDR3 DNA follows: TGTGCCAGTAGTATTCTCTCCGGCAGACCGAACACTGAAGCTTTCTTT. This codes for CASSILSGRPNTEAFF.

The chain joins TRBV7-8 to TRBJ2-3; 8 bases agree with TRBD2. Germline values: CDR1 SGHVS, CDR2 FQNEAQ. V was clipped by 5 bases and J by 4 bases; unmatched bases: 2. The CDR3 spans 13 residues. The CDR3 bases are TGTGCCAGCAGCCGGCGGGAGGCAGATACGCAGTATTTT. Translating gives CASSRREADTQYF.

This clonotype has a count of ten or more. CDR3: CASSGRQGAITEAFF. CDR3 nucleotide sequence: TGTGCCAGCAGCGGACGACAGGGGGCTATCACTGAAGCTTTCTTT. V is TRBV7-2 and J is TRBJ1-1, with 10 positions matching TRBD1. This CDR3 region has 15 residues. Germline CDR1 is SGHTA and CDR2 is FQGNSA. V lost 5 bases, J lost 4 bases, and 7 bases stayed unmatched.

This clonotype came up a few times. It may be a read error: a sequence one base away is much more abundant. This chain connects TRBV7-2 to TRBJ1-3; D is undetermined. Per the germline V gene, CDR1 is SGHTA and CDR2 is FQGNSA. This CDR3 is built from 11 residues. Trimming shortened V by 6 bases and J by 4 bases, and 4 bases separated the two germline ends. The DNA of the CDR3 is TGTGCCAGCAGGTTGGGAAACACCATATATTTT. Protein: CASRLGNTIYF.

The table lists this clonotype with a few counts. CDR3 in DNA: TGTGCCAGCAGCGGGGGACTAGTAAAATCCCCCAGGTTGGTGAATGAGCAGTTCTTC. Translation: CASSGGLVKSPRLVNEQFF. The genes are TRBV4-2 and TRBJ2-1, with 8 nucleotides matching TRBD2. V shed 5 bases and J 7 bases; nucleotides not matched to a gene: 22. Looked up from germline, CDR1 is LGHNA and CDR2 is YNFKEQ. The CDR3 consists of 19 residues.

J is TRBJ2-1 and V is TRBV29-1; 10 bases are a match to TRBD2. The V and J ends lost 6 bases and 2 bases, in that order; junction bases with no gene match: 1. The CDR3 runs 13 residues. CDR1 is SQVTM, CDR2 ANQGSEA, per germline. CDR3: CSVSGRAYNEQFF. CDR3 DNA sequence: TGCAGCGTAAGCGGGAGGGCCTACAATGAGCAGTTCTTC.

This clonotype has just a few counts. This chain joins TRBV7-9 and TRBJ2-1, with D maybe TRBD2 (6 bases). The CDR3 runs 16 residues. Germline-derived CDR1 and CDR2 are SEHNR and FQNEAQ (reference sequence). The ends were cut back, 6 bases at V and 6 bases at J, with 21 bases in the middle. The CDR3 here is CASSPQRGRPRNEQFF. For the CDR3, the DNA is TGTGCCAGCAGTCCTCAACGAGGGAGGCCACGCAATGAGCAGTTCTTC.